This passage covers 8 T cell receptor beta chains from one sample sequenced in a study of long-term antiretroviral therapy in people with HIV (dated by TCRdb to the early 2020s). The immunoSEQ hsTCRB v3.0 assay was used at survey level resolution to sequence the TRB variable region. TCRdb re-hosts the immuneACCESS table, in-frame sequences only. Its copies lack some clones; in the studies checked, an unresolved V gene accounts for under half of them, and the cause for the rest is not known. The sample table records about 7,600 clones; roughly two thirds of these occur just once. Around 30% of the sample is taken by the ten largest. Sample: unsorted PBMCs, taken 0.2 years after starting antiretroviral therapy. The receptor set was obtained from a middle-aged man with HIV.

This rearrangement joins TRBV6-5 to TRBJ2-7; tentative D call: TRBD1 (5 bases). V lost 5 bases, J lost 3 bases, and 14 bases lay in between. The CDR3 has 14 amino acids. The V gene's germline CDR1 is MNHEY and CDR2 SVGAGI. The CDR3 sequence: CASSPLTRVYEQYF. The CDR3, as DNA: TGTGCCAGCAGTCCCTTGACCAGGGTCTACGAGCAGTACTTC.

The V and J genes are TRBV10-3 and TRBJ2-1; D gene uncertain. Deletions cut 4 bases from V and 10 bases from J, with 11 bases between. This CDR3 is built from 12 residues. Looked up from germline, CDR1 is ENHRY and CDR2 is SYGVKD. CDR3 region: CAISVGPKEQFF. The CDR3, as DNA: TGTGCCATCAGTGTAGGTCCCAAGGAGCAGTTCTTC.

The gene calls are TRBV10-2 and TRBJ2-1; 8 nucleotides align to TRBD2. Germline V CDR1 and CDR2: WSHSY, SAAADI. The CDR3 has 16 amino acids. The V and J ends lost 0 bases and 6 bases, in that order; junction bases with no gene match: 7. This CDR3 is CASSESSRGGLNEQFF. CDR3 coding DNA: TGCGCCAGCAGTGAGTCGAGTCGCGGGGGGCTCAATGAGCAGTTCTTC.

The chain links TRBV7-2 to TRBJ2-1; D is ambiguous. The CDR3 loop spans 15 amino acids. Deletions cut 1 base from V and 3 bases from J, with 10 bases between. The germline CDR1 and CDR2 sequences are SGHTA and FQGNSA. This CDR3 is CASSLGGPFYNEQFF. Written as DNA, the CDR3 is TGTGCCAGCAGCTTAGGCGGTCCTTTCTACAATGAGCAGTTCTTC.

The count of this clone is one. The chain uses TRBV21-1 and TRBJ1-5. TRBV21-1 is reported as a pseudogene. This CDR3 has 11 residues. In DNA, the CDR3 is TGTGGGGGCACGGGAATTGTACCCCAGCATTTT. Translated, it gives CGGTGIVPQHF.

The chain combines TRBV6-6 with TRBJ2-3; TRBD1 matches at 9 bases. Germline CDR1 and CDR2: MNHNY and SVGAGI (reference sequence). V shed 3 bases, J shed 2 bases, and the junction held 6 bases outside the gene matches. The CDR3 has 16 amino acids. The CDR3 nucleotides are TGTGCCAGCAGTTATTCCGGGACAGGGAACACAGATACGCAGTATTTT. This sequence encodes CASSYSGTGNTDTQYF.

This clone has only a few counts. The rearrangement uses TRBV5-1 and TRBJ1-6; D unclear. The CDR3 runs 15 residues. Germline loops: CDR1 SGHRS, CDR2 YFSETQ. V lost 0 bases and J lost 5, with 9 bases in between. CDR3: CASSLEVEDNSPLHF. The CDR3 coding sequence is TGCGCCAGCAGCTTGGAGGTGGAGGATAATTCACCCCTCCACTTT.

This chain joins TRBV7-4 and TRBJ1-1; D gene unclear. The V gene's germline CDR1 is SGHVT and CDR2 SQSDAQ. CDR3 size: 12 residues. V was shortened by 6 bases and J by 0 bases, with 5 bases between the two germline ends. The CDR3 sequence is CASSTMNTEAFF. In DNA, the CDR3 is TGTGCCAGCAGTACAATGAACACTGAAGCTTTCTTT.